These T cell receptor beta chains were read from a single sample in a study of blood T cell repertoires in COVID-19. Produced via immunoSEQ multiplex PCR; TCRdb's table is partial and in-frame only. The table has about 85,000 clones, around 90% seen once; the top ten hold roughly 4.5%. The sequenced sample was peripheral blood. The receptor source for this set is an elderly woman with active or convalescent COVID-19. CDR3s include the opening cysteine and the closing phenylalanine or tryptophan. The D gene is left open where the match is weak. A row's size may be missing; if present it is once, few, many or a size class.

CDR3 protein,CDR3 DNA,clone size,V gene,J gene,D gene,CDR3 length
CASSPGIFDGYTF,TGTGCCAGCAGCCCAGGGATCTTCGATGGCTACACCTTC,.,TRBV6-4,TRBJ1-2,.,13
CSASTGSNTEAFF,TGCAGTGCTAGTACAGGGTCAAACACTGAAGCTTTCTTT,once,TRBV20-1,TRBJ1-1,.,13
CASSSLETGMNTEAFF,TGTGCCAGCAGCTCTCTCGAGACAGGGATGAACACTGAAGCTTTCTTT,.,TRBV6-2/TRBV6-3,TRBJ1-1,TRBD1,16
CASSQVSGDGYTF,TGCGCCAGCAGCCAAGTCTCAGGGGATGGCTACACCTTC,.,TRBV4-3,TRBJ1-2,.,13
CASSPHIDRIIYEQYF,TGTGCCAGTAGTCCTCATATCGACAGAATAATATACGAGCAGTACTTC,.,TRBV19,TRBJ2-7,.,16
CASSRLAGGLSYEQYF,TGTGCCAGCAGCAGACTAGCGGGAGGTCTCTCCTACGAGCAGTACTTC,.,TRBV5-4,TRBJ2-7,TRBD2,16
CASSPGPGNTEAFF,TGTGCCAGTTCCCCGGGTCCCGGGAACACTGAAGCTTTCTTT,.,TRBV19,TRBJ1-1,.,14
CASSILGGLASTQYF,TGTGCCAGTAGTATCTTGGGGGGTCTTGCTTCCACGCAGTATTTT,.,TRBV19,TRBJ2-3,.,15
CASTHRGVPSSYNEQFF,TGTGCCAGTACCCACAGGGGGGTTCCTAGCTCCTACAATGAGCAGTTCTTC,.,TRBV19,TRBJ2-1,TRBD1,17
CASSLRVTDTQYF,TGTGCCAGCAGCTTACGAGTCACAGATACGCAGTATTTT,few,TRBV11-2,TRBJ2-3,.,13
CASSSQGMGWDSNQPQHF,TGCGCCAGCAGCTCGCAGGGAATGGGGTGGGATAGCAATCAGCCCCAGCATTTT,.,TRBV10-2,TRBJ1-5,.,18
CASRLGQGVPEAFF,TGTGCCAGTCGACTGGGACAGGGAGTCCCTGAAGCTTTCTTT,.,TRBV27,TRBJ1-1,TRBD1,14
CASSLGGGYARETGELFF,TGTGCCAGCAGCCTGGGTGGGGGATATGCCCGGGAGACCGGGGAGCTGTTTTTT,.,TRBV5-6,TRBJ2-2,.,18
CASSPRENTEAFF,TGTGCCAGTAGTCCCAGGGAGAACACTGAAGCTTTCTTT,.,TRBV19,TRBJ1-1,.,13
CASSQEGRGYTGELFF,TGTGCCAGCAGCCAAGAAGGAAGGGGATACACCGGGGAGCTGTTTTTT,.,TRBV3-1/TRBV3-2,TRBJ2-2,.,16
CASSPEPGGGTEAFF,TGCGCCAGCAGCCCAGAACCCGGGGGAGGCACTGAAGCTTTCTTT,.,TRBV5-1,TRBJ1-1,.,15
CASSPGLAGGNEQFF,TGTGCCAGCAGCCCGGGGCTAGCGGGTGGAAATGAGCAGTTCTTC,.,TRBV7-3,TRBJ2-1,TRBD2,15
CASSVGASGYEQYF,TGTGCCAGCAGCGTAGGTGCTAGCGGCTACGAGCAGTACTTC,.,TRBV9,TRBJ2-7,TRBD2,14
CASSDRQGNTEAFF,TGTGCCAGCAGTGATCGTCAGGGGAACACTGAAGCTTTCTTT,once,TRBV2,TRBJ1-1,.,14
CASSYSGSEQYF,TGTGCCAGCAGTTACTCCGGTAGCGAGCAGTACTTC,.,TRBV6-6,TRBJ2-7,.,12
CASSQDPTGLGNTIYF,TGTGCCAGCAGCCAAGATCCGACAGGGCTTGGAAACACCATATATTTT,.,TRBV3-1/TRBV3-2,TRBJ1-3,TRBD1,16
CASEGLNSPLHF,TGTGCCTCGGAGGGCCTAAATTCACCCCTCCACTTT,.,TRBV19,TRBJ1-6,.,12
CASRPGQLKSGANVLTF,TGTGCCAGCAGACCTGGACAGCTAAAGTCTGGGGCCAACGTCCTGACTTTC,.,TRBV7-9,TRBJ2-6,.,17
CASSLLPGQGETQYF,TGCGCCAGCAGCCTACTACCGGGGCAGGGGGAGACCCAGTACTTC,.,TRBV5-1,TRBJ2-5,.,15
CASRWGASQPQHF,TGTGCCAGCAGGTGGGGAGCAAGTCAGCCCCAGCATTTT,.,TRBV28,TRBJ1-5,.,13
CASSQVLTSGSLGEPYEQYF,TGCGCCAGCAGCCAAGTGTTAACTAGCGGGAGTTTGGGGGAACCCTACGAGCAGTACTTC,.,TRBV4-3,TRBJ2-7,TRBD2,20
CASSSSGTSPLHF,TGTGCCAGCAGCTCAAGCGGGACTTCACCCCTCCACTTT,.,TRBV3-1/TRBV3-2,TRBJ1-6,.,13
CASSYQSGTPYEQYF,TGTGCCAGCAGTTACCAGAGCGGGACTCCCTACGAGCAGTACTTC,.,TRBV6-5,TRBJ2-7,TRBD2,15
CASSPQGAYTEAFF,TGTGCCAGCAGCCCACAGGGAGCTTACACTGAAGCTTTCTTT,.,TRBV6-2/TRBV6-3,TRBJ1-1,.,14
CASSWGQMNTEAFF,TGTGCCAGCAGCTGGGGACAAATGAACACTGAAGCTTTCTTT,.,TRBV7-2,TRBJ1-1,.,14
CASSLDLGGAHF,TGTGCCAGCAGCTTAGACCTTGGGGGCGCCCACTTT,.,TRBV11-2,TRBJ1-6,.,12
CASSSRDSLYNEQFF,TGTGCCAGCAGTAGTAGGGACAGCCTCTACAATGAGCAGTTCTTC,few,TRBV25-1,TRBJ2-1,TRBD1,15
CASGQNSGANVLTF,TGCGCCAGCGGCCAGAACTCTGGGGCCAACGTCCTGACTTTC,.,TRBV5-1,TRBJ2-6,.,14
CASSHMWTSGSTSYEQYF,TGTGCCAGCAGCCATATGTGGACTAGCGGGAGTACGTCCTACGAGCAGTACTTC,few,TRBV7-2,TRBJ2-7,TRBD2,18
CASSLAVQPQHF,TGTGCCAGCAGTTTAGCAGTCCAGCCCCAGCATTTT,.,TRBV27,TRBJ1-5,.,12